Listed below are T cell receptor beta chains from one sample, sequenced in a study of T cell changes during pregnancy in multiple sclerosis. The data were produced by immunoSEQ multiplex PCR, yet TCRdb's version contains in-frame clones alone and is incomplete. The repertoire includes around 70,000 clones, 92% of them detected once, and roughly 1.5% sits in the top ten. The sequencing here drew on peripheral blood, taken after pregnancy. The receptors originated from a female donor with multiple sclerosis, enrolled in a pregnancy study. The CDR3 runs from the conserved cysteine through the conserved F or W. Each record gives: J gene, V gene, D gene, CDR3 DNA, CDR3 protein. D genes are given only for firm matches.

TRBJ2-7,TRBV7-2,NA,TGTGCCAGCAACCTCGAACACAGCGGGTCCTACGAGCAGTACTTC,CASNLEHSGSYEQYF
TRBJ1-5,TRBV11-2,NA,TGTGCCAGCAGCCCCGGGACAAAGGGCAATCAGCCCCAGCATTTT,CASSPGTKGNQPQHF
TRBJ2-3,TRBV7-2,TRBD2,TGTGCCAGCAGCCCTAGGACTAGCGGAGACCGACAGTATTTT,CASSPRTSGDRQYF
TRBJ2-2,TRBV2,TRBD2,TGTGCCAGCAACAGCGGGAGGGGGGAGCTGTTTTTT,CASNSGRGELFF
TRBJ2-7,TRBV5-4,NA,TGTGCCAGCAGCCCTGTGGGGGACATCTCCTACGAGCAGTACTTC,CASSPVGDISYEQYF
TRBJ1-1,TRBV12-5,NA,TGTGCTAGTGGTTTGCATGGGGGGAGCACTGAAGCTTTCTTT,CASGLHGGSTEAFF
TRBJ2-3,TRBV25-1,NA,TGTGCCAGCAGTCACTCAGATACGCAGTATTTT,CASSHSDTQYF
TRBJ2-3,TRBV27,TRBD2,TGTGCCAGCAGTTTAGCGGGAGGGCGCGCAGATACGCAGTATTTT,CASSLAGGRADTQYF
TRBJ2-4,TRBV28,NA,TGTGCCAGCAGCTTTCGACAGGTCTCACTAGCCAAAAACATTCAGTACTTC,CASSFRQVSLAKNIQYF
TRBJ2-1,TRBV30,TRBD1,TGTGCCTGGAGTGTACAGGGGGATAGTGAGCAGTTCTTC,CAWSVQGDSEQFF
TRBJ2-6,TRBV28,NA,TGTGCCAGCAGTTCAGGGACTGGGGCCAACGTCCTGACTTTC,CASSSGTGANVLTF